The next 6 T cell receptor beta chains were all read from a single sample in a study of shared clonotypes between healthy human individuals. This table comes from immunoSEQ multiplex PCR, and its TCRdb copy is limited to in-frame clones, with some not included. The sample records about 2.4 million clones, approximately 93% being singletons. Sequencing was performed on naive CD4+ T cells from PBMCs. Subset defined: CD45RA+ positively selected. The receptors originated from a man aged 18 to 29 in good health. Some clones in this sample may be carry-over from other donors' samples.

This clone was counted a few times. This chain links TRBV30 with TRBJ1-4; D gene uncertain. The germline gives CDR1 GTSNPN, CDR2 SVGIG (reference sequence). Trimming cost V 0 bases and J 14 bases, with 13 bases left between them. This CDR3 has 12 residues. The CDR3 DNA follows: TGTGCCTGGAGTGTTGGGCTGGGAAGTCTGTTTTTT. Its translation is CAWSVGLGSLFF.

The V gene is TRBV5-1, the J gene TRBJ1-2; D is undetermined. Trimming stripped 4 bases from V and 4 bases from J, with 17 bases between. CDR1 is SGHRS, CDR2 YFSETQ, per germline. This CDR3 has 15 residues. The CDR3 reads CASSRSPHPRYGYTF. The CDR3 DNA reads as TGCGCCAGCAGCCGAAGCCCGCATCCCCGCTATGGCTACACCTTC.

In the case of this clone: The same CDR3 can be traced to other DNA sequences in this sample. This rearrangement joins TRBV9 to TRBJ2-5; TRBD2 matches 12 bases. V lost 0 bases and J lost 5; bases outside the gene matches: 5. This CDR3 contains 16 residues. CDR1 and CDR2 (germline): SGDLS, YYNGEE. CDR3 region: CASSVGLAGVWETQYF. Written as DNA, the CDR3 is TGTGCCAGCAGCGTAGGACTAGCGGGAGTTTGGGAGACCCAGTACTTC. The variable domain in full, with the rest retrieved from reference TRBV9 and TRBJ2-5, is DSGVTQTPKHLITATGQRVTLRCSPRSGDLSVYWYQQSLDQGLQFLIQYYNGEERAKGNILERFSAQQFPDLHSELNLSSLELGDSALYFCASSVGLAGVWETQYFGPGTRLLVL.

The chain has TRBV7-9 and TRBJ2-5; D is possibly TRBD2 (5 bases). The J call may be wrong; the DNA end is better matched by TRBJ2-7. Germline assignment: CDR1 SEHNR and CDR2 FQNEAQ (reference sequence). The CDR3 runs 14 residues. As DNA, the CDR3 is TGTGCCAGCAGCTTATTTAAAGGGAGTGGCGAGCAGTACTTC. Encoded protein: CASSLFKGSGEQYF.

V gene TRBV11-2 combines with J gene TRBJ1-1; perhaps TRBD1 as D (6 bases). The ends were cut back, 5 bases at V and 1 base at J, with 17 bases in the middle. The germline CDR1 and CDR2 sequences are SGHAT and FQNNGV. This CDR3 comprises 16 residues. The CDR3 here is CASSGRVGQKNTEAFF. Written as DNA, the CDR3 is TGTGCCAGCAGCGGTCGAGTCGGACAGAAGAACACTGAAGCTTTCTTT.

The chain joins TRBV6-4 to TRBJ2-7, with D unresolved. There are 12 residues in the CDR3. Germline loops: CDR1 MRHNA, CDR2 SNTAGT. The ends were cut back, 10 bases at V and 9 bases at J, with 19 bases in the middle. The CDR3 bases are TGTGCCACCCTTTTGTCCCGATTCGGGCAGTACTTC. It yields the protein CATLLSRFGQYF.